This T cell receptor (beta chain) was retrieved from a study of cytomegalovirus exposure and HLA in healthy donors. Overall study context: Earlier findings included 90 million to 120 million unique TCR beta sequences obtained from about 180 million T cells. Study conclusions and caveats: An ancestry cluster, one associated with Asian ancestry, reportedly showed fewer N-insertions than the approximately 720-donor mean in a later analysis.

Per the germline V gene, CDR1 is MNHNS and CDR2 is SASEGT. V shed 7 bases and J 6 bases; nucleotides not matched to a gene: 9. The CDR3 length is 14 residues. Donors showed nominal health when sampled, although they likely had unrecorded immune exposures. Details on this clone: No antigen is known for it.

Primers: 60 Vbeta forward and 13 Jbeta reverse. The table came from immunoSEQ multiplex PCR; TCRdb's copy has only in-frame clones and leaves some out. The sample has 75,000 to 100,000 clones, around 80% seen once; the top ten hold roughly 9.8%. V usage is TRBV6-1 and J usage is TRBJ2-7; 10 nucleotides align to TRBD2. The TCR was taken from a man between 18 and 29 years old in good health and CMV-seropositive. The specimen sequenced was PBMCs. CDR3 DNA sequence: TGTGCCAGCACCAGCGGGGGGGCGAAGGGCGAGCAGTACTTC. The encoded protein is CASTSGGAKGEQYF.